What follows are 18 T cell receptor beta chains derived from one specimen sequenced in a study of blood T cell repertoires in COVID-19. Method: immunoSEQ multiplex PCR; TCRdb's copy keeps in-frame clones and lacks some. The table lists 100,000 to 150,000 clones, 92% of them singletons. Source material: peripheral blood. Every receptor here comes from a man aged 45-60 years with COVID-19, enrolled during active disease.

The chain links TRBV19 to TRBJ2-1, with 11 positions matching TRBD2. The V gene end was trimmed by 8 bases and the J gene end by 9 bases; junction bases not matched to a gene: 12. The germline CDR1 and CDR2 sequences are LNHDA and SQIVND (reference sequence). The CDR3 covers 15 residues. The CDR3 loop reads CASSWELAGDREQFF. For the CDR3, the DNA is TGTGCCAGTTCCTGGGAACTAGCGGGAGATCGTGAGCAGTTCTTC.

V and J are TRBV2 and TRBJ2-2; the match to TRBD1 covers 9 bases. This CDR3 region has 15 residues. The V segment lost 4 bases and the J segment 6 bases; nucleotides outside the gene matches: 6. Germline assignment: CDR1 SNHLY and CDR2 FYNNEI. This chain's CDR3 is CASSVGQGKPGELFF. The CDR3 coding sequence is TGTGCCAGCAGTGTGGGACAGGGTAAACCCGGGGAGCTGTTTTTT.

The chain carries TRBV4-2 and TRBJ2-1, with 14 nucleotides matching TRBD2. The trim removed 2 bases at V and 6 bases at J, leaving 3 bases unmatched. Germline assignment: CDR1 LGHNA and CDR2 YNFKEQ. This CDR3 has 16 amino acids. The CDR3 region is CASSQLGLAGGNEQFF. The DNA for the CDR3 is TGTGCCAGCAGCCAATTAGGACTAGCGGGAGGCAATGAGCAGTTCTTC.

The gene calls are TRBV19 and TRBJ2-6; 10 positions match TRBD1. Per the germline V gene, CDR1 is LNHDA and CDR2 is SQIVND (reference sequence). The CDR3 is 17 residues long. V lost 4 bases to trimming and J lost 0 bases; unmatched junction nucleotides: 3. CDR3 DNA: TGTGCCAGTAGTACCCGGGACAGGGGCTCTGGGGCCAACGTCCTGACTTTC. Residues: CASSTRDRGSGANVLTF.

The chain combines TRBV5-5 with TRBJ2-1; TRBD2 agrees at 10 bases. V gave up 1 base and J gave up 6 bases; unmatched junction bases: 7. There are 16 residues in the CDR3. Germline assignment: CDR1 SGHKS and CDR2 YYEKEE (reference sequence). The CDR3 loop reads CASSLHGTSVANEQFF. CDR3 nucleotides: TGTGCCAGCAGCTTGCACGGGACTAGCGTCGCCAATGAGCAGTTCTTC. Variable domain in full (rest from reference TRBV5-5 and TRBJ2-1): DAGVTQSPTHLIKTRGQQVTLRCSPISGHKSVSWYQQVLGQGPQFIFQYYEKEERGRGNFPDRFSARQFPNYSSELNVNALLLGDSALYLCASSLHGTSVANEQFFGPGTRLTVL.

This chain uses TRBV10-2 with TRBJ2-2, with 9 bases aligning to TRBD1. The germline V gene has CDR1 WSHSY and CDR2 SAAADI. The CDR3 has 16 amino acids. J was trimmed by 1 base and V by 8 bases; bases with no gene match: 8. The CDR3 loop is CASDTRDRVNTGELFF. As DNA, the CDR3 is TGCGCCAGCGATACCCGGGACAGGGTGAACACCGGGGAGCTGTTTTTT.

The rearrangement uses TRBV19 and TRBJ2-2; the D gene is possibly TRBD2 (7 bases). The CDR3 sequence is 17 residues long. Trimming left V 6 bases short and J 6 bases short, with 23 bases between. Germline V gene lookup returns CDR1 LNHDA and CDR2 SQIVND (reference sequence). The CDR3 sequence: CASRLRGAGADAGELFF. CDR3 coding DNA: TGTGCCAGTAGGCTCCGGGGGGCAGGGGCGGATGCCGGGGAGCTGTTTTTT. The full variable domain, with the rest looked up from reference TRBV19 and TRBJ2-2, is DGGITQSPKYLFRKEGQNVTLSCEQNLNHDAMYWYRQDPGQGLRLIYYSQIVNDFQKGDIAEGYSVSREKKESFPLTVTSAQKNPTAFYLCASRLRGAGADAGELFFGEGSRLTVL.

The V and J genes are TRBV24-1 and TRBJ2-2; D perhaps matches TRBD1 (5 bases). This CDR3 region has 17 residues. Germline V gives CDR1 KGHDR, CDR2 SFDVKD. V was pared by 2 bases and J by 0 bases, with 12 bases between. The CDR3 DNA is TGTGCCACCAGTGATTACCGGCAGGGCGCGAACACCGGGGAGCTGTTTTTT. This codes for CATSDYRQGANTGELFF.

The chain has TRBV9 and TRBJ2-1; D possibly corresponds to TRBD2 (6 bases). Germline-derived CDR1 and CDR2 are SGDLS and YYNGEE. The CDR3 has 16 residues. The V gene lost 0 bases and the J gene lost 11 bases, with 21 bases spanning the gap. CDR3 in amino acids: CASSVGGLSGAIKQFF. The CDR3 DNA sequence: TGTGCCAGCAGCGTAGGGGGACTCAGCGGTGCAATCAAGCAGTTCTTC.

This clone was seen only a few times. The chain uses TRBV5-1 and TRBJ2-3; 15 bases match TRBD2. The germline CDR1 and CDR2 sequences are SGHRS and YFSETQ. V lost 2 bases, J lost 5 bases, and 6 bases stayed unmatched. The CDR3 covers 17 residues. CDR3 DNA sequence: TGCGCCAGCAGCTTTCGGACTAGCGGGAGGGAACGAGATACGCAGTATTTT. Protein sequence: CASSFRTSGRERDTQYF.

The V call is TRBV7-8, the J call TRBJ1-4, with 8 positions matching TRBD1. Looked up from germline, CDR1 is SGHVS and CDR2 is FQNEAQ. Losses at the gene ends were 5 bases for V and 0 bases for J; bases not matched to a gene: 5. This CDR3 comprises 16 residues. The CDR3 DNA follows: TGTGCCAGCAGCCGAGGACAGGGCGCAACTAATGAAAAACTGTTTTTT. Translated, it gives CASSRGQGATNEKLFF.

The chain joins TRBV7-6 to TRBJ2-1; D perhaps matches TRBD2 (6 bases). From germline, CDR1 is SGHVS and CDR2 FNYEAQ. The CDR3 sequence is 15 residues long. Trimming removed 4 bases from V and 5 bases from J, with 15 bases in between. DNA of the CDR3: TGTGCCAGCAGCTCCGGGGGAAATGCACACAATGAGCAGTTCTTC. It specifies CASSSGGNAHNEQFF.

CDR3 sequence: CASSFHTAGSYNEQFF. The CDR3 DNA reads as TGTGCCAGCAGCTTTCATACAGCGGGTTCCTACAATGAGCAGTTCTTC. The chain employs TRBV11-1 and TRBJ2-1; possibly TRBD2 for D (6 bases). V was trimmed by 3 bases and J by 1 base, leaving 13 bases between them. Germline V CDR1 and CDR2: SGHAT, FQDESV (reference sequence). The CDR3 sequence is 16 residues long.

This clone was seen only once. V usage is TRBV5-1 and J usage is TRBJ2-2, with 7 bases fitting TRBD1. The V gene end was trimmed by 4 bases and the J gene end by 6 bases; junction bases not matched to a gene: 9. This CDR3 region has 15 residues. From germline, CDR1 is SGHRS and CDR2 YFSETQ. The chain's CDR3 is CASSLRDSRSGELFF. The CDR3 coding sequence is TGCGCCAGCAGCCTCCGGGACAGTCGGTCCGGGGAGCTGTTTTTT. The full variable domain, in which reference TRBV5-1 and TRBJ2-2 provide the parts outside the CDR3, is KAGVTQTPRYLIKTRGQQVTLSCSPISGHRSVSWYQQTPGQGLQFLFEYFSETQRNKGNFPGRFSGRQFSNSRSEMNVSTLELGDSALYLCASSLRDSRSGELFFGEGSRLTVL.

The genes are TRBV19 and TRBJ2-7; D is perhaps TRBD1 (6 bases). The germline CDR1 and CDR2 sequences are LNHDA and SQIVND (reference sequence). The CDR3 covers 15 residues. V was clipped by 4 bases and J by 1 base, with 14 bases between them. CDR3 in amino acids: CASSTHRELSYEQYF. The CDR3 DNA reads as TGTGCCAGTAGTACCCACAGGGAACTTTCCTACGAGCAGTACTTC.

The table lists this clone with a count of one. The V call is TRBV5-1, the J call TRBJ2-7, with D maybe TRBD2 (5 bases). V lost 1 base and J 6 bases, leaving 11 bases between the germline ends. From germline, CDR1 is SGHRS and CDR2 YFSETQ. The CDR3 is 13 amino acids. Here the CDR3 DNA reads TGCGCCAGCAGCTTGCTACCGGGATCCGAGCAGTACTTC. It encodes CASSLLPGSEQYF. Full variable domain (outside the CDR3, taken from reference TRBV5-1 and TRBJ2-7): KAGVTQTPRYLIKTRGQQVTLSCSPISGHRSVSWYQQTPGQGLQFLFEYFSETQRNKGNFPGRFSGRQFSNSRSEMNVSTLELGDSALYLCASSLLPGSEQYFGPGTRLTVT.

The J gene is TRBJ1-1, the V gene TRBV6-2 or TRBV6-3; 10 positions agree with TRBD1. CDR3 size: 14 residues. Trimming cost V 5 bases and J 3 bases; bases outside gene matches: 3. Germline V lookup: CDR1 MNHEY, CDR2 SVGEGT. The CDR3 sequence: CASSGQGGHTEAFF. The CDR3 coding sequence is TGTGCCAGCAGTGGACAGGGGGGTCACACTGAAGCTTTCTTT.

The chain couples TRBV18 to TRBJ1-1; weak D call: TRBD1 (6 bases). The V gene's germline CDR1 is KGHSH and CDR2 LQKENI. This CDR3 is built from 12 residues. Trimming left V 8 bases short and J 1 base short, with 8 bases between. CDR3 bases: TGTGCCAGCGAGGGACAGAACACTGAAGCTTTCTTT. It is translated as CASEGQNTEAFF.